Following are 5 T cell receptor beta chains from one sample sequenced in a study of patients and donors after allogeneic stem cell transplantation. TCRdb ran MiXCR on the RT-PCR reads and lists one entry per CDR3 protein. This sample carries about a million distinct CDR3 sequences, approximately 19% of them seen once, and the ten largest clones take 5% to 6.5%. The material sequenced was blood, either unsorted or a sorted T cell fraction (not recorded which). Source of these receptors: a human donor who was either an allogeneic HSCT recipient or a stem cell or donor lymphocyte infusion donor (not recorded which). It is not recorded whose cells these are; they may come from a transplant donor.

The CDR3 reads CAISERTVNTEAFF. Written as DNA, the CDR3 is TGTGCCATCAGTGAACGGACAGTGAACACTGAAGCTTTCTTT. This chain links TRBV10-3 with TRBJ1-1, with a possible D match to TRBD1 (6 bases). Trimming shortened V by 3 bases and J by 0 bases, and 8 bases separated the two germline ends. The CDR3 length is 14 residues. Germline lookup yields CDR1 ENHRY and CDR2 SYGVKD.

The J gene is TRBJ1-2, the V gene TRBV7-2; no clear D. Germline V gene lookup returns CDR1 SGHTA and CDR2 FQGNSA. The V and J ends lost 0 bases and 3 bases respectively, with 8 bases between them. The CDR3 runs to 14 residues. The CDR3 loop is CASSLAWADYGYTF. In DNA form, the CDR3 reads TGTGCCAGCAGCTTAGCGTGGGCCGACTATGGCTACACCTTC.

Only one count was recorded for this clonotype. The chain joins TRBV19 to TRBJ1-5; D is perhaps TRBD1 (6 bases). This CDR3 is 14 amino acids long. V was shortened by 4 bases and J by 3 bases, with 10 bases between the two germline ends. The V gene's germline CDR1 is LNHDA and CDR2 SQIVND (reference sequence). The CDR3: CASSKGGDNQPQHF. CDR3 sequence (DNA): TGTGCCAGTAGTAAAGGGGGTGACAATCAGCCCCAGCATTTT.

This chain connects TRBV4-3 to TRBJ2-7; 7 bases are shared with TRBD1. The J segment lost 2 bases and the V segment lost 0 bases, leaving 10 bases of the junction unmatched. The germline gives CDR1 LGHNA, CDR2 YSLEER. There are 17 residues in the CDR3. In DNA, the CDR3 is TGCGCCAGCAGCCAAGATTTTGCCCCGACAGGGACCTACGAGCAGTACTTC. Translation: CASSQDFAPTGTYEQYF.

This clonotype appeared many times. The chain recombines TRBV12-3 or TRBV12-4 with TRBJ1-1; maybe TRBD1 (5 bases). Deletions cut 5 bases from V and 0 bases from J, with 13 bases between. CDR3 length: 15 amino acids. CDR3 protein: CASSLRDPLNTEAFF. The DNA of the CDR3 is TGTGCCAGCAGTCTACGGGACCCTTTGAACACTGAAGCTTTCTTT.